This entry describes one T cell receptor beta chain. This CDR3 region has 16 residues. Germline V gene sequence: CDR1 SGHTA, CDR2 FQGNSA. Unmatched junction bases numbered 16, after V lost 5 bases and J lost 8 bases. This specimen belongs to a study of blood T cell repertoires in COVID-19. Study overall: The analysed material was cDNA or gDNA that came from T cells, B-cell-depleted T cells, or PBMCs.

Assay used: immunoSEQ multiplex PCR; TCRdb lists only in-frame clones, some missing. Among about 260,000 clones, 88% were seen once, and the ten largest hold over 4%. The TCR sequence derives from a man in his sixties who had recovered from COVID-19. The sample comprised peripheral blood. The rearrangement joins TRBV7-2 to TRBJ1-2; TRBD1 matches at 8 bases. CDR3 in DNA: TGTGCCAGCAGCCCAGAAGGACAGGGTCTGTCGGGCGGCTACACCTTC. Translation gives CASSPEGQGLSGGYTF.